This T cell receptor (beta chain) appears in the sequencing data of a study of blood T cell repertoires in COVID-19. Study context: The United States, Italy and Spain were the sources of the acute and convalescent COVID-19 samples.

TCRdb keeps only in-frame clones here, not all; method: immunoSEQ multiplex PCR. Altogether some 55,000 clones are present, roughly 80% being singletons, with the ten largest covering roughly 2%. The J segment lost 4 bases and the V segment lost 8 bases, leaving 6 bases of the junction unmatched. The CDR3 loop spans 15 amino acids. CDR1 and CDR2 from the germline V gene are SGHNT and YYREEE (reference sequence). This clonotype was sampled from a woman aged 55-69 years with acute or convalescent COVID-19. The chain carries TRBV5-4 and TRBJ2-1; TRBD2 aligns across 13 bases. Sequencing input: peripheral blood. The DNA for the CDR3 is TGTGCCAGTGCACTAGCGGGAGGGATGTACAATGAGCAGTTCTTC. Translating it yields CASALAGGMYNEQFF.